The 11 T cell receptor beta chains below were found in one sample sequenced in a study of control samples from healthy donors and cancer patients. TCRdb's table, derived via immunoSEQ multiplex PCR, lists solely in-frame clones and lacks some. The sample yields about 98,000 clones, roughly four fifths seen once. Sequencing input: blood. The receptors derive from a man in his sixties in good health.

This chain joins TRBV19 and TRBJ2-5; no clear D gene. CDR1 is LNHDA and CDR2 is SQIVND in the germline V gene (reference sequence). The CDR3 is 13 amino acids. V lost 4 bases and J lost 5, with 11 bases in between. The CDR3 DNA reads TGTGCCAGTAGTACTCGGCCGGTGGAGACCCAGTACTTC. Translating gives CASSTRPVETQYF.

The V gene is TRBV6-5, the J gene TRBJ1-3; D not resolved. Trimming pared 6 bases from V and 0 bases from J, leaving 12 bases between. The CDR3 contains 15 residues. Germline V gene lookup returns CDR1 MNHEY and CDR2 SVGAGI. The CDR3 reads CASRPDARSGNTIYF. In DNA form, the CDR3 reads TGTGCCAGCAGGCCAGACGCACGCTCTGGAAACACCATATATTTT.

The rearrangement joins TRBV6-5 to TRBJ1-2, with D unclear. This CDR3 has 13 residues. In germline, CDR1 is MNHEY, CDR2 SVGAGI. The V and J ends lost 4 bases and 8 bases respectively, with 14 bases between them. The CDR3 DNA follows: TGTGCCAGCAGTTCAGCGAAAGGAGGAGGCTACACCTTC. This encodes CASSSAKGGGYTF.

The genes are TRBV6-1 and TRBJ1-5; D not resolved. V lost 0 bases, J lost 8 bases, and 5 bases lay in between. Germline V CDR1 and CDR2: MNHNS, SASEGT. This CDR3 spans 12 amino acids. In nucleotides, the CDR3 is TGTGCCAGCAGTGAAGCAGGGAAGCCCCAGCATTTT. As protein: CASSEAGKPQHF.

This clone appeared a single time. The genes are TRBV6-5 and TRBJ2-7; tentative D call: TRBD2 (6 bases). V lost 6 bases to trimming and J lost 0 bases, with 15 bases between them. The CDR3 spans 15 residues. Germline CDR1 is MNHEY and CDR2 is SVGAGI. This CDR3 reads CASSRGGERSYEQYF. The CDR3 DNA reads TGTGCCAGCAGCCGAGGAGGGGAGCGCTCCTACGAGCAGTACTTC.

This clone was seen once. The V call is TRBV5-5, the J call TRBJ1-1, with a weak D call TRBD1 (6 bases). Trimming stripped 3 bases from V and 4 bases from J, with 10 bases between. The length of the CDR3 is 13 residues. Germline V lookup: CDR1 SGHKS, CDR2 YYEKEE (reference sequence). CDR3 DNA: TGTGCCAGCAGCTGGACAGTTGCCACTGAAGCTTTCTTT. This sequence encodes CASSWTVATEAFF. The full variable domain, its missing parts supplied by reference TRBV5-5 and TRBJ1-1, is DAGVTQSPTHLIKTRGQQVTLRCSPISGHKSVSWYQQVLGQGPQFIFQYYEKEERGRGNFPDRFSARQFPNYSSELNVNALLLGDSALYLCASSWTVATEAFFGQGTRLTVV.

This clone has only one observation. This chain uses TRBV13 with TRBJ2-7; D possibly matches TRBD1 or TRBD2 (6 bases each). The CDR3 totals 13 residues. Germline V gene data show CDR1 as PRHDT and CDR2 as FYEKMQ (reference sequence). The germline V and J ends were trimmed by 2 bases and 7 bases, with 12 bases remaining between them. DNA of the CDR3: TGTGCCAGCAGCTTAACTGAGGGGGGTGAGCAGTACTTC. Encoded protein: CASSLTEGGEQYF.

The V call is TRBV30, the J call TRBJ1-2, with TRBD1 as a possible D gene (6 bases). Germline lookup yields CDR1 GTSNPN and CDR2 SVGIG (reference sequence). CDR3 length equals 13 residues. The V and J ends lost 4 bases and 3 bases respectively, with 12 bases between them. The CDR3 DNA sequence: TGTGCCTGGATACCACAGGGTCACTATGGCTACACCTTC. Translation gives CAWIPQGHYGYTF.

This chain connects TRBV11-2 to TRBJ2-7; TRBD2 matches 12 bases. The CDR3 runs 16 residues. The germline V gene has CDR1 SGHAT and CDR2 FQNNGV. The J segment lost 2 bases and the V segment lost 6 bases, leaving 8 bases of the junction unmatched. CDR3 in DNA: TGTGCCAGCAGTTCTCTTTCTAGCGGGAGGGCCTACGAGCAGTACTTC. It is translated as CASSSLSSGRAYEQYF.

This chain's CDR3 is CASSQEGHSNYNEQFF. CDR3 DNA sequence: TGCGCCAGCAGCCAAGAAGGACATTCCAACTACAATGAGCAGTTCTTC. This chain connects TRBV4-1 to TRBJ2-1, with TRBD1 as a possible D gene (5 bases). From germline, CDR1 is MGHRA and CDR2 YSYEKL. V was cut by 0 bases and J by 3 bases, with 12 bases left in between. The CDR3 is made up of 16 amino acids.

This chain links TRBV14 with TRBJ1-5; D unclear. V was shortened by 2 bases and J by 2 bases, with 13 bases between the two germline ends. The length of the CDR3 is 16 residues. CDR1 is SGHDN, CDR2 FVKESK, per germline. The CDR3 loop is CASSQWVGAGNQPQHF. The CDR3, as DNA: TGTGCCAGCAGCCAATGGGTGGGTGCTGGCAATCAGCCCCAGCATTTT.